The clone carrying this TCR beta chain has more than one count but fewer than ten. Its antigen is unknown. Germline CDR1 and CDR2: ENHRY and SYGVKD. V was cut by 5 bases and J by 0 bases, with 10 bases left in between. CDR3 length equals 14 residues. In the PCR, 60 Vbeta and 13 Jbeta primers were used. Generated by immunoSEQ multiplex PCR, the TCRdb table keeps only in-frame clones and is missing some. The repertoire has 75,000 to 100,000 clones, 65% to 80% of them found once; the top ten carry approximately 14%. These data belong to a study of cytomegalovirus exposure and HLA in healthy donors. Notes on the study in general: Reportedly, fewer N-insertions than the approximately 600-donor mean appeared in an Asian-associated ancestry cluster in a later analysis. Productive rates of about 87% or about 30% were seen for most TCR beta V segments in an earlier analysis. Whilst most TCR sequences proved rare, a subset of public TCRs occurred across many donors.

Sequencing input: PBMCs. The receptor comes from a woman aged 70-85 years in good health and CMV-seropositive. The chain recombines TRBV10-3 with TRBJ1-1; D is unresolved. For the CDR3, the DNA is TGTGCCATCAGTTTAGGAGTCATGAACACTGAAGCTTTCTTT. This gives the protein CAISLGVMNTEAFF.